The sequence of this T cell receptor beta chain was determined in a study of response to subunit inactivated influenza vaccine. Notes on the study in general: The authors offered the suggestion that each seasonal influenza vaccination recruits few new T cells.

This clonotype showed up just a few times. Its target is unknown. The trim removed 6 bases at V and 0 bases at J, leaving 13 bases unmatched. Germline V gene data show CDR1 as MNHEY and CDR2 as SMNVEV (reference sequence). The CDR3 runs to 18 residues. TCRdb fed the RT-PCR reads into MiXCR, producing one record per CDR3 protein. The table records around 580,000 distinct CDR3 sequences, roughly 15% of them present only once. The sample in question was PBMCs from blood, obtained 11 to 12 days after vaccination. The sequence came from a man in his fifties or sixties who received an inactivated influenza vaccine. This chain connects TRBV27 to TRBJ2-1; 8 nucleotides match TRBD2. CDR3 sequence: CASSIGGAGGSSYNEQFF. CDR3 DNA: TGTGCCAGCAGCATCGGAGGGGCGGGAGGAAGCTCCTACAATGAGCAGTTCTTC.